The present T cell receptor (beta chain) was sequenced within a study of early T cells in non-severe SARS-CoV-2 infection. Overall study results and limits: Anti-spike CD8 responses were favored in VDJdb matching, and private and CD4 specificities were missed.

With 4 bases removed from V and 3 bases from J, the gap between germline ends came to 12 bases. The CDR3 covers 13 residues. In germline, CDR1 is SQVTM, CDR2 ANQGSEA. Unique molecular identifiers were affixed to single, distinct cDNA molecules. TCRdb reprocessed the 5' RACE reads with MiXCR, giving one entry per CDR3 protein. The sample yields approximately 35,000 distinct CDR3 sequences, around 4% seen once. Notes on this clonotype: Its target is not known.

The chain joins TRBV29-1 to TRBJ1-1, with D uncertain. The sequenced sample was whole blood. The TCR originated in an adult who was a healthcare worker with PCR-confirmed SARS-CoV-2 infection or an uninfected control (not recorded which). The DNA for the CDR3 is TGCAGCGTTGTGGTCACCCGGCACACTGAAGCTTTCTTT. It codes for CSVVVTRHTEAFF.